This passage covers 15 T cell receptor beta chains from one sample sequenced in a study of cytomegalovirus exposure and HLA in healthy donors. This PCR relied on a set of 60 Vbeta primers and 13 Jbeta primers. Profiled with immunoSEQ multiplex PCR; TCRdb holds only in-frame clones, not every one. This repertoire includes around 76,000 clones. The sequencing input was PBMCs. The source is a woman in her fifties or sixties in good health and CMV-seronegative.

This chain uses TRBV27 with TRBJ2-6; TRBD2 matches 8 bases. The trim removed 5 bases at V and 1 base at J, leaving 4 bases unmatched. This CDR3 region has 16 residues. CDR1 is MNHEY, CDR2 SMNVEV, per germline (reference sequence). CDR3 loop: CASSPGGWSGANVLTF. CDR3 bases: TGTGCCAGCAGTCCGGGGGGGTGGTCTGGGGCCAACGTCCTGACTTTC.

J is TRBJ2-1 and V is TRBV2, with TRBD2 as a possible D gene (5 bases). The germline V gene encodes CDR1 SNHLY and CDR2 FYNNEI. This CDR3 spans 13 amino acids. V was trimmed by 11 bases and J by 0 bases, leaving 11 bases between them. The CDR3 DNA sequence: TGTGCCCGAGCGGTAAGCTCCTACAATGAGCAGTTCTTC. Its protein is CARAVSSYNEQFF.

J is TRBJ2-4 and V is TRBV28; TRBD2 matches 7 bases. The V and J ends lost 8 bases and 6 bases, in that order; junction bases with no gene match: 10. The CDR3 consists of 14 residues. CDR1 MDHEN and CDR2 SYDVKM come from the germline V gene. CDR3 coding DNA: TGTGCCAGCGTGAACACCCCGGGGGGAAACATTCAGTACTTC. Protein product: CASVNTPGGNIQYF. Supplemented by reference TRBV28 and TRBJ2-4, the full variable domain reads DVKVTQSSRYLVKRTGEKVFLECVQDMDHENMFWYRQDPGLGLRLIYFSYDVKMKEKGDIPEGYSVSREKKERFSLILESASTNQTSMYLCASVNTPGGNIQYFGAGTRLSVL.

The rearrangement uses TRBV7-9 and TRBJ2-7; possibly TRBD2 for D (6 bases). The germline V gene encodes CDR1 SEHNR and CDR2 FQNEAQ (reference sequence). The V gene lost 6 bases and the J gene lost 6 bases, with 18 bases spanning the gap. The CDR3 has 14 amino acids. The CDR3 region has the DNA TGTGCCAGCAGTTTGGCGGCGTGGGGAGGCGAGCAGTACTTC. Protein: CASSLAAWGGEQYF. The full variable domain, in which reference TRBV7-9 and TRBJ2-7 provide the parts outside the CDR3, is DTGVSQNPRHKITKRGQNVTFRCDPISEHNRLYWYRQTLGQGPEFLTYFQNEAQLEKSRLLSDRFSAERPKGSFSTLEIQRTEQGDSAMYLCASSLAAWGGEQYFGPGTRLTVT.

V gene TRBV29-1 combines with J gene TRBJ2-2; 7 positions match TRBD1. From germline, CDR1 is SQVTM and CDR2 ANQGSEA. The V gene end was trimmed by 4 bases and the J gene end by 5 bases; junction bases not matched to a gene: 10. The CDR3 is 15 residues long. The CDR3 nucleotides read TGCAGCGTTGGAAGGGACAGAAGCTATACCGGGGAGCTGTTTTTT. Encoded protein: CSVGRDRSYTGELFF.

V usage is TRBV27 and J usage is TRBJ2-7, with D possibly matching TRBD2 (5 bases). The V gene lost 3 bases and the J gene lost 6 bases, with 12 bases spanning the gap. The V gene's germline CDR1 is MNHEY and CDR2 SMNVEV (reference sequence). The CDR3 is made up of 13 amino acids. For the CDR3, the DNA is TGTGCCAGCAGTTTTTGGGAGACGAGCGAGCAGTACTTC. As protein: CASSFWETSEQYF.

The chain employs TRBV15 and TRBJ2-7; D remains ambiguous. The CDR3 totals 15 residues. Trimming removed 1 base at V and 3 bases at J, with 13 bases between. The germline V gene encodes CDR1 LNHNV and CDR2 YYDKDF (reference sequence). The CDR3 sequence is CATSRGDRGDYEQYF. Here the CDR3 DNA reads TGTGCCACCAGCAGAGGAGATAGAGGAGACTACGAGCAGTACTTC.

The chain employs TRBV18 and TRBJ1-2; TRBD1 is a possible D gene (5 bases). The CDR3 covers 15 residues. V was clipped by 3 bases and J by 5 bases, with 16 bases between them. The V gene's germline CDR1 is KGHSH and CDR2 LQKENI. This CDR3 reads CASSPLTRQQYGYTF. DNA of the CDR3: TGTGCCAGCTCACCTTTAACGAGACAGCAATATGGCTACACCTTC.

The chain couples TRBV7-9 to TRBJ1-2, with D uncertain. Germline loops: CDR1 SEHNR, CDR2 FQNEAQ (reference sequence). Trimming removed 5 bases at V and 4 bases at J, with 14 bases between. CDR3 length equals 14 residues. CDR3 protein: CASSGSGVSYGYTF. The DNA of the CDR3 is TGTGCCAGCAGCGGGAGTGGCGTTAGCTATGGCTACACCTTC. The full variable domain, its missing parts supplied by reference TRBV7-9 and TRBJ1-2, is DTGVSQNPRHKITKRGQNVTFRCDPISEHNRLYWYRQTLGQGPEFLTYFQNEAQLEKSRLLSDRFSAERPKGSFSTLEIQRTEQGDSAMYLCASSGSGVSYGYTFGSGTRLTVV.

The rearrangement uses TRBV4-2 and TRBJ2-1; TRBD2 matches 11 bases. Germline V lookup: CDR1 LGHNA, CDR2 YNFKEQ. V shed 1 base, J shed 0 bases, and the junction held 11 bases outside the gene matches. The length of the CDR3 is 20 residues. DNA for the CDR3: TGTGCCAGCAGCCAAGTTACGGGACTAGCGGCTCTGAGCTCCTACAATGAGCAGTTCTTC. It codes for CASSQVTGLAALSSYNEQFF.

The J gene is TRBJ2-7, the V gene TRBV28, with 9 bases identical to TRBD1. The junction had 4 bases not matched to a gene; V was cut back by 3 bases and J by 7 bases. Per germline, CDR1 MDHEN and CDR2 SYDVKM. CDR3 length: 13 amino acids. CDR3 coding DNA: TGTGCCAGCAGTTTGGGACAGGGCGGGGAGCAGTACTTC. It specifies CASSLGQGGEQYF.

The chain links TRBV6-1 to TRBJ1-4, with D tentatively TRBD1 (5 bases). The CDR3 spans 16 residues. V lost 2 bases to trimming and J lost 0 bases, with 10 bases between them. CDR1 is MNHNS and CDR2 is SASEGT in the germline V gene. The CDR3 DNA reads as TGTGCCAGCAGTGAACCTACAGGCGCAACTAATGAAAAACTGTTTTTT. Residues: CASSEPTGATNEKLFF.

V usage is TRBV7-2 and J usage is TRBJ1-3; the match to TRBD1 covers 7 bases. V lost 6 bases and J lost 0; bases outside the gene matches: 11. The CDR3 runs 17 residues. Germline V lookup: CDR1 SGHTA, CDR2 FQGNSA. The CDR3 bases are TGTGCCAGCAGGCGGACAGGCGTGATCTCCTCTGGAAACACCATATATTTT. It encodes CASRRTGVISSGNTIYF.

The rearrangement links TRBV28 to TRBJ1-1; D may be TRBD1 (5 bases). Germline CDR1 and CDR2: MDHEN and SYDVKM. Trimming left V 10 bases short and J 1 base short, with 13 bases between. CDR3 length equals 13 residues. The CDR3 sequence is CATKGLRNTEAFF. DNA for the CDR3: TGTGCCACCAAGGGGTTGAGGAACACTGAAGCTTTCTTT.

For this clone: The CDR3 carries no conserved terminal phenylalanine or tryptophan, so it likely arises from a read error. V and J are TRBV6-1 and TRBJ1-2; D is unresolved. The germline gives CDR1 MNHNS, CDR2 SASEGT. The V gene lost 4 bases and the J gene lost 1 base, with 13 bases spanning the gap. The length of the CDR3 is 15 residues. CDR3 protein: CASSVVRRDNYGYTL. CDR3 nucleotides: TGTGCCAGCAGTGTCGTTCGGAGGGATAACTATGGCTACACCCTC.